The next 25 T cell receptor beta chains were all read from a single sample in a study of CD8+ T cells in alopecia areata. RNA extraction was followed by reverse transcription into cDNA, which acted as the sequencing template. The repertoire was sequenced with immunoSEQ multiplex PCR; TCRdb's copy has only in-frame clones and lacks some. Of roughly 65,000 clones detected, approximately 46% appear once; the ten largest clones hold roughly 15%. Sequencing used CD8+ T cells sorted from blood, obtained at week 0. The origin of the receptors is a human donor with alopecia areata.

J is TRBJ1-1 and V is TRBV4-2; TRBD1 matches at 11 bases. V shed 3 bases and J 5 bases; nucleotides not matched to a gene: 5. The CDR3 is 15 residues long. Germline CDR1 and CDR2: LGHNA and YNFKEQ. CDR3 region: CASSQRTGGGTEAFF. The CDR3 DNA is TGTGCCAGCAGCCAGAGGACAGGGGGCGGGACTGAAGCTTTCTTT.

The rearrangement links TRBV29-1 to TRBJ2-3, with 11 positions matching TRBD2. J lost 5 bases, V lost 6 bases, and 1 base had no gene match. CDR3 size: 12 residues. The germline V gene has CDR1 SQVTM and CDR2 ANQGSEA. The CDR3 loop is CSVGLAGDTQYF. CDR3 DNA: TGCAGCGTCGGACTAGCGGGAGATACGCAGTATTTT.

In the case of this clone: Mismatch with germline at one junction end may stem from a read error. This CDR3 reads CASSLFGQGHNF. The CDR3 bases are TGTGCCAGCAGTTTATTCGGACAGGGTCATAACTTC. This chain links TRBV28 with TRBJ2-5, with 8 positions matching TRBD1. CDR1 MDHEN and CDR2 SYDVKM come from the germline V gene. This CDR3 comprises 12 residues.

The chain uses TRBV9 and TRBJ2-3; unclear D gene. Germline CDR1 is SGDLS and CDR2 is YYNGEE. CDR3 size: 13 residues. Trimming removed 5 bases from V and 0 bases from J, with 7 bases in between. The CDR3 reads CASSVTSTDTQYF. Written as DNA, the CDR3 is TGTGCCAGCAGTGTCACCAGCACAGATACGCAGTATTTT.

This clone turned up a few times. The chain carries TRBV6-5 and TRBJ1-4; D remains ambiguous. Trimming took off 2 bases at V and 0 bases at J, with 7 bases between the two ends. In germline, CDR1 is MNHEY, CDR2 SVGAGI. This CDR3 spans 15 amino acids. In DNA, the CDR3 is TGTGCCAGCAGTTACCGGACGGCAACTAATGAAAAACTGTTTTTT. Translated, it gives CASSYRTATNEKLFF.

V usage is TRBV29-1 and J usage is TRBJ1-1, with D possibly TRBD1 on 5 matching bases. Per germline, CDR1 SQVTM and CDR2 ANQGSEA. The CDR3 contains 13 residues. Trimming removed 7 bases at V and 6 bases at J, with 18 bases between. The CDR3, as DNA: TGCAGCGCTAGTTCAGGGCTAATCGCTGAAGCTTTCTTT. Amino acid sequence: CSASSGLIAEAFF.

This clone has only a few counts. The chain recombines TRBV4-3 with TRBJ2-7, with D perhaps matching TRBD1 (6 bases). V was shortened by 3 bases and J by 0 bases, with 12 bases between the two germline ends. The CDR3 runs 15 residues. Per germline, CDR1 LGHNA and CDR2 YSLEER. DNA of the CDR3: TGCGCCAGCAGCCAGTCGGGACATAACTCCTACGAGCAGTACTTC. This encodes CASSQSGHNSYEQYF.

On this clone itself: In the same sample, other DNA sequences code for this CDR3. The rearrangement joins TRBV14 to TRBJ2-7; D is perhaps TRBD2 (5 bases). CDR3 length: 11 amino acids. The germline gives CDR1 SGHDN, CDR2 FVKESK. Trimming left V 4 bases short and J 4 bases short, with 5 bases between. The CDR3 sequence: CASSPGYEQYF. CDR3 sequence (DNA): TGTGCCAGCAGCCCGGGGTACGAGCAGTACTTC.

This rearrangement joins TRBV28 to TRBJ2-1, with 10 bases fitting TRBD2. Germline CDR1 MDHEN, CDR2 SYDVKM. Trimming took 11 bases from V and 2 from J; bases not matched to a gene: 3. CDR3 length: 13 residues. CDR3 loop: CAALAGAYNEQFF. In DNA, the CDR3 is TGTGCCGCTCTAGCGGGGGCCTACAATGAGCAGTTCTTC.

In its sample, this clone was seen a few times. V is TRBV27 and J is TRBJ2-5; 8 bases fit TRBD1. CDR1 and CDR2 from the germline V gene are MNHEY and SMNVEV (reference sequence). The J segment lost 5 bases and the V segment lost 6 bases, leaving 8 bases of the junction unmatched. The CDR3 consists of 14 residues. The CDR3 loop is CASSGGQGWETQYF. CDR3 DNA sequence: TGTGCCAGCAGCGGTGGACAGGGATGGGAGACCCAGTACTTC.

The chain recombines TRBV6-1 with TRBJ1-1; the D gene is possibly TRBD1 (5 bases). Germline V gene data show CDR1 as MNHNS and CDR2 as SASEGT. This CDR3 comprises 15 residues. V shed 2 bases and J shed 0 bases, with 10 bases lying between them. The CDR3 coding sequence is TGTGCCAGCAGTGAAAGGCCAGGGTTGAACACTGAAGCTTTCTTT. Translating it yields CASSERPGLNTEAFF.

The V and J genes are TRBV10-3 and TRBJ2-1, with TRBD2 matching 7 bases. Germline V gene lookup returns CDR1 ENHRY and CDR2 SYGVKD. V shed 8 bases, J shed 6 bases, and the junction held 7 bases outside the gene matches. The CDR3 has 13 residues. As DNA, the CDR3 is TGTGCCATCCAACGGGAGGCCCTCAATGAGCAGTTCTTC. Translating gives CAIQREALNEQFF.

This clone was observed a handful of times. This chain connects TRBV27 to TRBJ1-1; D remains unclear. CDR1 and CDR2 from the germline V gene are MNHEY and SMNVEV (reference sequence). The ends were cut back, 0 bases at V and 0 bases at J, with 8 bases in the middle. The CDR3 is 15 residues long. This chain's CDR3 is CASSLSRRLNTEAFF. The CDR3 region has the DNA TGTGCCAGCAGTTTATCGAGACGGCTGAACACTGAAGCTTTCTTT.

This clone is deemed medium-sized. V and J are TRBV5-1 and TRBJ2-1; 7 nucleotides align to TRBD1. J gave up 4 bases and V 4 bases, and 8 bases lay outside the gene matches. Looked up from germline, CDR1 is SGHRS and CDR2 is YFSETQ. CDR3 length equals 15 residues. CDR3 sequence: CASSRDSPAYNEQFF. CDR3 in DNA: TGCGCCAGCAGCCGGGACAGTCCTGCATACAATGAGCAGTTCTTC.

This chain uses TRBV4-3 with TRBJ2-1; 9 bases agree with TRBD2. Germline V CDR1 and CDR2: LGHNA, YSLEER. Unmatched junction bases numbered 15, after V lost 4 bases and J lost 8 bases. The CDR3 runs to 17 residues. This CDR3 reads CASSPRVAGVRLDEQFF. The CDR3 DNA follows: TGCGCCAGCAGCCCCCGGGTAGCGGGAGTTCGCTTGGATGAGCAGTTCTTC.

The chain joins TRBV9 to TRBJ1-4; weak D call: TRBD1 (5 bases). The germline V and J ends were trimmed by 5 bases and 5 bases, with 10 bases remaining between them. This CDR3 comprises 13 residues. Germline loops: CDR1 SGDLS, CDR2 YYNGEE. The CDR3 loop is CASSGGGNEKLFF. DNA for the CDR3: TGTGCCAGCAGTGGCGGGGGGAATGAAAAACTGTTTTTT.

This sequence joins TRBV27 and TRBJ2-7; no definite D call. CDR1 and CDR2 from the germline V gene are MNHEY and SMNVEV (reference sequence). The CDR3 has 12 amino acids. With 5 bases removed from V and 6 bases from J, the gap between germline ends came to 11 bases. DNA of the CDR3: TGTGCCAGCAGTACCGGTTTTGGCGAGCAGTACTTC. This codes for CASSTGFGEQYF.

This clone was observed a few times. The rearrangement joins TRBV27 to TRBJ2-1; possibly TRBD1 for D (7 bases). Trimming took 4 bases from V and 4 from J, leaving 17 bases between them. There are 16 residues in the CDR3. Germline-derived CDR1 and CDR2 are MNHEY and SMNVEV (reference sequence). DNA for the CDR3: TGTGCCAGCAGTTCCTCAGGGGGGTGGCGGTACAATGAGCAGTTCTTC. This encodes CASSSSGGWRYNEQFF.

The chain joins TRBV6-5 to TRBJ1-5; tentative D call: TRBD1 (6 bases). The CDR3 extends over 15 amino acids. Germline values: CDR1 MNHEY, CDR2 SVGAGI. Deletions cut 4 bases from V and 3 bases from J, with 13 bases between. The CDR3 region is CASSSAGQINQPQHF. In DNA form, the CDR3 reads TGTGCCAGCAGTTCGGCCGGACAGATCAATCAGCCCCAGCATTTT.

This clone has a count of ten or more. This chain joins TRBV10-2 and TRBJ2-1; D is perhaps TRBD2 (5 bases). CDR3 length equals 15 residues. Germline CDR1 is WSHSY and CDR2 is SAAADI. Trimming removed 5 bases at V and 0 bases at J, with 11 bases between. The CDR3 protein is CASSSSASSYNEQFF. The CDR3 nucleotides are TGCGCCAGCAGTAGTAGCGCCAGCTCCTACAATGAGCAGTTCTTC.

The chain has TRBV2 and TRBJ1-2; TRBD1 aligns across 10 bases. Germline V gene lookup returns CDR1 SNHLY and CDR2 FYNNEI. V lost 6 bases, J lost 6 bases, and 10 bases stayed unmatched. The CDR3 consists of 15 residues. CDR3 coding DNA: TGTGCCAGCAGCCCCGGGACAGGGGTGGTGGATGGCTACACCTTC. The encoded protein is CASSPGTGVVDGYTF. Full variable domain (remainder filled in from reference TRBV2 and TRBJ1-2): EPEVTQTPSHQVTQMGQEVILRCVPISNHLYFYWYRQILGQKVEFLVSFYNNEISEKSEIFDDQFSVERPDGSNFTLKIRSTKLEDSAMYFCASSPGTGVVDGYTFGSGTRLTVV.

This clone was seen a few times. The rearrangement uses TRBV2 and TRBJ2-5; D call uncertain. Germline V lookup: CDR1 SNHLY, CDR2 FYNNEI. This CDR3 has 15 residues. The V and J ends lost 4 bases and 4 bases respectively, with 16 bases between them. CDR3 DNA sequence: TGTGCCAGCAGTGGTCGTCTATTTGGGCGAGAGACCCAGTACTTC. This gives the protein CASSGRLFGRETQYF.

This chain joins TRBV6-5 and TRBJ2-7, with D possibly matching TRBD2 (6 bases). The DNA end is more similar to TRBJ2-1, so the J call may be wrong. The CDR3 sequence is 14 residues long. Germline CDR1 and CDR2: MNHEY and SVGAGI. CDR3: CASRPLGTPFEQFF. The CDR3, as DNA: TGTGCCAGCAGACCTCTCGGGACTCCCTTTGAGCAGTTCTTC.

In its sample, this clone was seen many times. This chain connects TRBV9 to TRBJ2-1; 9 bases map to TRBD2. This CDR3 contains 16 residues. Losses at the gene ends were 2 bases for V and 8 bases for J; bases not matched to a gene: 11. Germline CDR1 is SGDLS and CDR2 is YYNGEE. CDR3: CASSVGKRTSDDEQFF. Written as DNA, the CDR3 is TGTGCCAGCAGCGTCGGGAAACGGACTAGCGACGATGAGCAGTTCTTC.

V usage is TRBV27 and J usage is TRBJ2-3; 7 nucleotides line up with TRBD2. The length of the CDR3 is 17 residues. V lost 0 bases to trimming and J lost 5 bases; unmatched junction nucleotides: 11. Per the germline V gene, CDR1 is MNHEY and CDR2 is SMNVEV (reference sequence). The CDR3 DNA follows: TGTGCCAGCAGTTTATCAGCAGGCGGGGGTCCCGTAGATACGCAGTATTTT. Its translation is CASSLSAGGGPVDTQYF.